One sample yielded the 18 T cell receptor beta chains listed below, sequenced in a study of blood T cells in healthy people across ages. It was with a sample-barcoded 5' primer and a J-beta primer mix that a second PCR of roughly 7 to 12 cycles was run. MiXCR, run by TCRdb on the 5' RACE reads, gives a single entry per CDR3 protein. The data show approximately 1,700,000 distinct CDR3 sequences, about 39% seen once. Sequencing input: blood. The receptor set was obtained from a human donor in good health.

The chain employs TRBV7-9 and TRBJ2-3; D remains ambiguous. Germline CDR1 SEHNR, CDR2 FQNEAQ (reference sequence). Trimming stripped 0 bases from V and 8 bases from J, with 9 bases between. The CDR3 totals 13 residues. The CDR3 loop is CASSLAGRTTQYF. The CDR3 DNA reads as TGTGCCAGCAGCTTAGCGGGCAGAACTACGCAGTATTTT. The complete variable domain, with remaining parts taken from reference TRBV7-9 and TRBJ2-3, reads DTGVSQNPRHKITKRGQNVTFRCDPISEHNRLYWYRQTLGQGPEFLTYFQNEAQLEKSRLLSDRFSAERPKGSFSTLEIQRTEQGDSAMYLCASSLAGRTTQYFGPGTRLTVL.

For this clonotype: One end of the junction does not line up with germline, which may come from a read error. CDR3 bases: TGCAATATAAGGGCTAGCGGGCACAATGGGCAGTTCTTC. This encodes CNIRASGHNGQFF. The V and J genes are TRBV29-1 and TRBJ2-1, with 8 bases that match TRBD2. This CDR3 region has 13 residues. Per germline, CDR1 SQVTM and CDR2 ANQGSEA.

V gene TRBV5-5 combines with J gene TRBJ1-5; D not resolved. Deletions cut 0 bases from V and 4 bases from J, with 14 bases between. This CDR3 spans 16 amino acids. Germline lookup yields CDR1 SGHKS and CDR2 YYEKEE (reference sequence). This CDR3 reads CASSLEATDQNQPQHF. For the CDR3, the DNA is TGTGCCAGCAGCTTGGAAGCGACGGACCAAAATCAGCCCCAGCATTTT.

This clonotype has just a few counts. CDR3 protein: CSVESPSGGAIPGEQFF. In DNA, the CDR3 is TGCAGCGTTGAGTCTCCTAGCGGGGGGGCGATTCCAGGGGAGCAGTTCTTC. The chain joins TRBV29-1 to TRBJ2-1; TRBD2 matches 12 bases. The J segment lost 10 bases and the V segment lost 3 bases, leaving 16 bases of the junction unmatched. Germline-derived CDR1 and CDR2 are SQVTM and ANQGSEA. The CDR3 runs 17 residues.

The V and J genes are TRBV15 and TRBJ2-1; D may be TRBD1 (7 bases). V lost 5 bases and J lost 8, with 13 bases in between. There are 13 residues in the CDR3. Germline assignment: CDR1 LNHNV and CDR2 YYDKDF (reference sequence). The CDR3 spells CATSQGGGDEQFF. In nucleotides, the CDR3 is TGTGCCACCAGCCAAGGAGGGGGCGATGAGCAGTTCTTC.

The chain joins TRBV7-2 to TRBJ1-5, with D possibly matching TRBD1 (5 bases). This CDR3 has 16 amino acids. Trimming cost V 2 bases and J 0 bases, with 11 bases left between them. CDR1 and CDR2 (germline): SGHTA, FQGNSA. The CDR3 DNA reads as TGTGCCAGCAGCTTATCGGGGGGGAGTAGCAATCAGCCCCAGCATTTT. Protein product: CASSLSGGSSNQPQHF.

The chain combines TRBV5-1 with TRBJ2-1, with 9 bases identical to TRBD1. The last part of the DNA fits TRBJ2-7 better; the J call may be wrong. Germline CDR1 SGHRS, CDR2 YFSETQ. This CDR3 is built from 16 residues. CDR3 nucleotides: TGCGCCAGCAGCTCCCGGACAGGGGTCTCCTACAATGAGCAGTACTTC. Translated: CASSSRTGVSYNEQYF.

This chain links TRBV5-1 with TRBJ1-1; the match to TRBD1 covers 11 bases. CDR1 and CDR2 (germline): SGHRS, YFSETQ. V dropped 0 bases and J dropped 7; count of bases not matched to a gene: 5. CDR3 size: 15 residues. CDR3 residues: CASSLGTGGPVEAFF. The CDR3 DNA sequence: TGCGCCAGCAGCTTGGGGACAGGGGGCCCGGTTGAAGCTTTCTTT.

The rearrangement links TRBV7-2 to TRBJ2-7; D is perhaps TRBD2 (6 bases). Trimming stripped 5 bases from V and 4 bases from J, with 18 bases between. The germline V gene encodes CDR1 SGHTA and CDR2 FQGNSA. The CDR3 length is 15 residues. The CDR3 loop is CASSPGGSSAYEQYF. CDR3 DNA sequence: TGTGCCAGCAGCCCCGGGGGTAGCTCGGCGTACGAGCAGTACTTC.

The genes are TRBV29-1 and TRBJ1-1; D perhaps matches TRBD1 (6 bases). CDR3 size: 12 residues. Trimming took off 6 bases at V and 2 bases at J, with 10 bases between the two ends. Germline lookup yields CDR1 SQVTM and CDR2 ANQGSEA. CDR3 region: CSVWDKNTEAFF. The CDR3 coding sequence is TGCAGCGTCTGGGACAAAAACACTGAAGCTTTCTTT. The complete variable domain, with remaining parts taken from reference TRBV29-1 and TRBJ1-1, reads SAVISQKPSRDICQRGTSLTIQCQVDSQVTMMFWYRQQPGQSLTLIATANQGSEATYESGFVIDKFPISRPNLTFSTLTVSNMSPEDSSIYLCSVWDKNTEAFFGQGTRLTVV.

The V gene is TRBV11-2, the J gene TRBJ2-3; D is undetermined. Germline values: CDR1 SGHAT, CDR2 FQNNGV. The CDR3 sequence is 17 residues long. V lost 6 bases and J lost 1, with 20 bases in between. CDR3 residues: CASSHPRVVGGTDTQYF. For the CDR3, the DNA is TGTGCCAGCAGTCACCCGAGAGTCGTAGGCGGCACAGATACGCAGTATTTT.

The V and J genes are TRBV6-6 and TRBJ1-1, with unresolved D. CDR3 size: 13 residues. V was trimmed by 6 bases and J by 0 bases, leaving 8 bases between them. The V gene's germline CDR1 is MNHNY and CDR2 SVGAGI (reference sequence). Here the CDR3 reads CASRSALNTEAFF. The DNA for the CDR3 is TGTGCCAGCAGGTCAGCCTTGAACACTGAAGCTTTCTTT.

This chain's CDR3 is CASSPVGQQETQYF. CDR3 coding DNA: TGTGCCAGCTCACCTGTGGGACAACAAGAGACCCAGTACTTC. The chain carries TRBV18 and TRBJ2-5, with a weak D call TRBD1 (6 bases). Per the germline V gene, CDR1 is KGHSH and CDR2 is LQKENI. V was cut by 3 bases and J by 2 bases, with 10 bases left in between. The CDR3 covers 14 residues. Variable domain in full (rest from reference TRBV18 and TRBJ2-5): NAGVMQNPRHLVRRRGQEARLRCSPMKGHSHVYWYRQLPEEGLKFMVYLQKENIIDESGMPKERFSAEFPKEGPSILRIQQVVRGDSAAYFCASSPVGQQETQYFGPGTRLLVL.

This clonotype occurred a few times. V and J are TRBV29-1 and TRBJ1-3; D is possibly TRBD1 (5 bases). The CDR3 totals 14 residues. Trimming left V 6 bases short and J 0 bases short, with 12 bases between. CDR1 and CDR2 (germline): SQVTM, ANQGSEA. The CDR3 sequence: CSVYGQGSGNTIYF. The CDR3, as DNA: TGCAGCGTCTACGGACAAGGCTCTGGAAACACCATATATTTT. Using reference TRBV29-1 and TRBJ1-3 for the parts outside the CDR3, the full variable domain is SAVISQKPSRDICQRGTSLTIQCQVDSQVTMMFWYRQQPGQSLTLIATANQGSEATYESGFVIDKFPISRPNLTFSTLTVSNMSPEDSSIYLCSVYGQGSGNTIYFGEGSWLTVV.

V and J are TRBV12-5 and TRBJ2-4, with D possibly matching TRBD2 (5 bases). This CDR3 region has 12 residues. Trimming removed 6 bases at V and 5 bases at J, with 8 bases between. Germline CDR1 is LGHNT and CDR2 is FRNRAP. CDR3 in amino acids: CASGLRENIQYF. CDR3 sequence (DNA): TGTGCTAGTGGCTTGAGGGAAAACATTCAGTACTTC.

This clonotype showed up just a few times. V and J are TRBV27 and TRBJ2-7, with 10 bases matching TRBD1. The germline gives CDR1 MNHEY, CDR2 SMNVEV (reference sequence). The CDR3 is 13 residues long. The J segment lost 4 bases and the V segment lost 6 bases, leaving 3 bases of the junction unmatched. This CDR3 is CASRGDRGYEQYF. DNA of the CDR3: TGTGCCAGCAGAGGGGACAGGGGTTACGAGCAGTACTTC.

The chain has TRBV2 and TRBJ1-1; D remains ambiguous. Germline V gene lookup returns CDR1 SNHLY and CDR2 FYNNEI. The V and J ends lost 1 base and 1 base respectively, with 7 bases between them. There are 14 residues in the CDR3. In DNA form, the CDR3 reads TGTGCCAGCAGTGAAGTAGGCAGGAACACTGAAGCTTTCTTT. Its protein product is CASSEVGRNTEAFF.

This chain joins TRBV7-9 and TRBJ1-1; 10 nucleotides agree with TRBD1. Unmatched junction bases numbered 8, after V lost 6 bases and J lost 4 bases. This CDR3 region has 15 residues. Germline lookup yields CDR1 SEHNR and CDR2 FQNEAQ (reference sequence). In DNA, the CDR3 is TGTGCCAGCAGACAAGGGACAGGGGCTCCCACTGAAGCTTTCTTT. Its translation is CASRQGTGAPTEAFF. The variable domain in full, completed from reference TRBV7-9 and TRBJ1-1, reads DTGVSQNPRHKITKRGQNVTFRCDPISEHNRLYWYRQTLGQGPEFLTYFQNEAQLEKSRLLSDRFSAERPKGSFSTLEIQRTEQGDSAMYLCASRQGTGAPTEAFFGQGTRLTVV.